The T cell receptor beta chain under discussion was sequenced for a study of T-cell reconstitution after alpha-beta-depleted transplantation in children (TCRdb year 2016). Study-wide context: Using TCR repertoire profiling, the study followed T-cell immune reconstitution in a quantitative way in children after TCRalphabeta/CD19-depleted allogeneic hematopoietic cell transplantation.

To note about this clonotype: This receptor's antigen is unknown. Base qualities are not provided; no much larger clone lies one nucleotide away.

For CDR1 and CDR2, the germline V gene (reference sequence) lists SGHNT and YYREEE. Trimming takes 1 base from V and 8 bases from J, and the germline ends sit 9 bases apart. The CDR3 goes from the cysteine to the phenylalanine over 13 residues. The kept DNA is CDR3 alone, 39 bases in frame from the first base. Libraries were made using PCR. TCRdb lists the instrument as Illumina HiSeq 2500. TCR library preparation used molecular barcoding, with unique molecular identifiers applied to normalize quantification of the TCRbeta repertoire. TCRdb reworked the public reads: Q25 trimming with fastp, MiXCR clone assembly, productive beta chains retained. CDR3 protein duplicates are merged, each entry listing the most common genes and DNA. This sample has 200,000 to 250,000 distinct CDR3 sequences in its table, and around 12% of those were observed once. Jointly, the top ten make up roughly 2.6% of the sample.

The TCR originated in a human donor who donated a stem cell graft to a child with acute lymphoblastic leukemia. This sample comprised PBMCs from the stem cell graft donor, obtained from the stem cell graft. The chain is encoded by TRBV5-4 joined to TRBJ1-4; no D gene call is confident. The DNA reads as follows: TGTGCCAGCAGCTTGAGAGGGAGCGAAAAACTGTTTTTT. It translates as CASSLRGSEKLFF.